The next 10 T cell receptor beta chains were all read from a single sample in a study of CD8 T cells in ankylosing spondylitis. From the 5' RACE reads, TCRdb called clonotypes with MiXCR, one entry per CDR3 protein. Seen here are roughly 60,000 distinct CDR3 sequences, 6.2% observed once, and the top ten hold roughly 5%. The sample taken for sequencing was synovial fluid, either unsorted or a sorted T cell fraction (not recorded which). The source is a male donor with ankylosing spondylitis.

This clonotype came up a few times. The chain recombines TRBV6-1 with TRBJ2-2, with 9 bases that match TRBD1. The CDR3 consists of 15 residues. The V gene's germline CDR1 is MNHNS and CDR2 SASEGT. V was clipped by 6 bases and J by 4 bases; unmatched bases: 6. CDR3: CASRTTGGFTGELFF. In DNA form, the CDR3 reads TGTGCCAGCAGAACTACAGGGGGCTTCACCGGGGAGCTGTTTTTT.

This clonotype was observed many times. The rearrangement links TRBV7-3 to TRBJ1-6; D is ambiguous. V lost 5 bases to trimming and J lost 10 bases, with 12 bases between them. This CDR3 spans 13 amino acids. Per germline, CDR1 SGHTA and CDR2 FQGTGA. CDR3 nucleotide sequence: TGTGCCAGCAGCACACAGTTACAATCACCCCTCCACTTT. It yields the protein CASSTQLQSPLHF.

In its sample, this clonotype was seen a few times. The chain recombines TRBV10-3 with TRBJ1-1, with D unclear. CDR1 is ENHRY and CDR2 is SYGVKD in the germline V gene. The CDR3 runs 13 residues. The ends were cut back, 0 bases at V and 7 bases at J, with 9 bases in the middle. CDR3 bases: TGTGCCATCAGTGAGTCCCGGTTGAATGAAGCTTTCTTT. It codes for CAISESRLNEAFF.

A few counts support this clonotype. The J gene is TRBJ2-7, the V gene TRBV7-2; no definite D call. V was trimmed by 1 base and J by 2 bases, leaving 6 bases between them. Germline V lookup: CDR1 SGHTA, CDR2 FQGNSA. The CDR3 is made up of 13 amino acids. CDR3 DNA: TGTGCCAGCAGCTTAGTGGCCACCTACGAGCAGTACTTC. As protein: CASSLVATYEQYF. Drawing the rest from reference TRBV7-2 and TRBJ2-7, the complete variable domain is GAGVSQSPSNKVTEKGKDVELRCDPISGHTALYWYRQSLGQGLEFLIYFQGNSAPDKSGLPSDRFSAERTGGSVSTLTIQRTQQEDSAVYLCASSLVATYEQYFGPGTRLTVT.

The chain links TRBV2 to TRBJ2-7, with D hard to call. The length of the CDR3 is 14 residues. Looked up from germline, CDR1 is SNHLY and CDR2 is FYNNEI. V was cut by 4 bases and J by 4 bases, with 14 bases left in between. CDR3 DNA sequence: TGTGCCAGCAGTGCCGGGCCCAAGACTTACGAGCAGTACTTC. Encoded protein: CASSAGPKTYEQYF.

The gene calls are TRBV7-2 and TRBJ2-7, with D tentatively TRBD1 or TRBD2 (5 bases each). Trimming shortened V by 4 bases and J by 2 bases, and 12 bases separated the two germline ends. This CDR3 region has 14 residues. Germline values: CDR1 SGHTA, CDR2 FQGNSA. For the CDR3, the DNA is TGTGCCAGCAGCTCCGGAGAGGGACCCTACGAGCAGTACTTC. Translating it yields CASSSGEGPYEQYF.

The sample holds many counts of this clonotype. This chain links TRBV29-1 with TRBJ2-7; 9 bases fit TRBD1. Trimming cost V 3 bases and J 6 bases; bases outside gene matches: 12. CDR3 size: 15 residues. The V gene's germline CDR1 is SQVTM and CDR2 ANQGSEA. The CDR3 spells CSVDLVGTGFSEQYF. The CDR3 bases are TGCAGCGTTGATCTAGTAGGGACAGGGTTCTCCGAGCAGTACTTC.

This clonotype has only a few counts. The CDR3 is CSAREDTQYF. The DNA for the CDR3 is TGCAGTGCTAGAGAGGATACGCAGTATTTT. The chain has TRBV20-1 and TRBJ2-3; D gene uncertain. The CDR3 has 10 residues. The V end lost 0 bases, the J end lost 6 bases, and 1 base lay between the germline ends. Germline V gene sequence: CDR1 DFQATT, CDR2 SNEGSKA (reference sequence).

This clonotype was seen at least ten times. The chain recombines TRBV29-1 with TRBJ2-5, with a tentative D call TRBD2 (5 bases). The germline gives CDR1 SQVTM, CDR2 ANQGSEA. V lost 6 bases and J lost 5, with 19 bases in between. The CDR3 covers 14 residues. CDR3 DNA sequence: TGCAGCGTGGACCGTGGAGGCTCGGGGGAGACCCAGTACTTC. This translates into CSVDRGGSGETQYF.

This clonotype was found many times. This sequence joins TRBV15 and TRBJ2-3, with D possibly TRBD1 on 6 matching bases. The germline V gene encodes CDR1 LNHNV and CDR2 YYDKDF (reference sequence). Trimming pared 0 bases from V and 2 bases from J, leaving 12 bases between. The CDR3 contains 16 residues. In DNA, the CDR3 is TGTGCCACCAGCAGAGATGAACAGGGTTCCACAGATACGCAGTATTTT. Encoded protein: CATSRDEQGSTDTQYF.